The rows below give T cell receptor beta chains drawn from one sample of a study of blood T cell repertoires in COVID-19. This table comes from immunoSEQ multiplex PCR, and its TCRdb copy is limited to in-frame clones, with some not included. Among 80,000 to 100,000 clones listed, roughly 80% were seen once. Sequenced sample: peripheral blood. The source of these receptors is a woman of 80 years or more with active or convalescent COVID-19. Both conserved end residues are part of each CDR3. The D gene is left open where the match is weak. Clone size is stated in some rows and not others, as once, few, many or a class when expanded.

DNA: TGTGCCAAAAAGACAGGGAACTACACAGATACGCAGTATTTT
CDR3: CAKKTGNYTDTQYF
J: TRBJ2-3
D: TRBD1
size: once
V: TRBV19

DNA: TGTGCCAGCTCACCACGGGGGACAGGGAGTGGAGATACGCAGTATTTT
CDR3: CASSPRGTGSGDTQYF
J: TRBJ2-3
D: TRBD1
size: -
V: TRBV18

DNA: TGTGCCAGTAAACCCCAAGCGGGCTCGGATGGCTACACCTTC
CDR3: CASKPQAGSDGYTF
J: TRBJ1-2
D: -
size: -
V: TRBV19

DNA: TGTGCCAGCAGCCCGGGGGTTTATGAGCAGTTCTTC
CDR3: CASSPGVYEQFF
J: TRBJ2-1
D: -
size: -
V: TRBV7-6

DNA: TGTGCCAGCAGTGAACGGGGCGGGATAAGTCGCTACAATGAGCAGTTCTTC
CDR3: CASSERGGISRYNEQFF
J: TRBJ2-1
D: -
size: -
V: TRBV25-1

DNA: TGTGCCAGCAGCTTGCTCGCTAGCGGTAACTCCTACGAGCAGTACTTC
CDR3: CASSLLASGNSYEQYF
J: TRBJ2-7
D: TRBD2
size: -
V: TRBV5-4

DNA: TGTGCCAGCAGCCCAGAGGGACTCCTCGGTGCGGCGCAGTATTTT
CDR3: CASSPEGLLGAAQYF
J: TRBJ2-3
D: -
size: -
V: TRBV14

DNA: TGCGCCAGCAGCCAAGAAGGGCTAGCGGGGCGGGAGACCCAGTACTTC
CDR3: CASSQEGLAGRETQYF
J: TRBJ2-5
D: TRBD2
size: -
V: TRBV4-3

DNA: TGTGCCAGCAGCCAACCACACGGCCAGGCTAGCGGGAAATACGAGCAGTACTTC
CDR3: CASSQPHGQASGKYEQYF
J: TRBJ2-7
D: TRBD2
size: once
V: TRBV7-2

DNA: TGTGCCAGCAGCCCCCAAACTGAAGCTTTCTTT
CDR3: CASSPQTEAFF
J: TRBJ1-1
D: -
size: -
V: TRBV7-9

DNA: TGTGCCATCAGTGTGATAGCGGGAGAGCAAGAGACCCAGTACTTC
CDR3: CAISVIAGEQETQYF
J: TRBJ2-5
D: TRBD2
size: -
V: TRBV10-3

DNA: TGTGCCAGCAGTGTTCAGGGCGGTCAGCCCCAGCATTTT
CDR3: CASSVQGGQPQHF
J: TRBJ1-5
D: -
size: -
V: TRBV6-4

DNA: TGTGCCAGCAGCTTTGGACAGGGTAATGGCTACACCTTC
CDR3: CASSFGQGNGYTF
J: TRBJ1-2
D: TRBD1
size: -
V: TRBV5-4

DNA: TGTGCCAGCAGCTTAGGTGGACAGGCGAATGAGCAGTTCTTC
CDR3: CASSLGGQANEQFF
J: TRBJ2-1
D: TRBD1
size: -
V: TRBV7-3

DNA: TGTGCCATCAGTGAGCAACAGGGTCGACTATACGAGCAGTACTTC
CDR3: CAISEQQGRLYEQYF
J: TRBJ2-7
D: -
size: -
V: TRBV10-3

DNA: TGTGCCAGCAGTGATGGGGCAACGAACACTGAAGCTTTCTTT
CDR3: CASSDGATNTEAFF
J: TRBJ1-1
D: -
size: -
V: TRBV25-1

DNA: TGTGCCAGCGTTGAGTGGACTAGTAAGGGCGATGAGCAGTTCTTC
CDR3: CASVEWTSKGDEQFF
J: TRBJ2-1
D: TRBD2
size: -
V: TRBV6-5

DNA: TGCGCCAGCAGTCAAGGGGACAGGGGGGACGAGCAGTACTTC
CDR3: CASSQGDRGDEQYF
J: TRBJ2-7
D: TRBD1
size: -
V: TRBV23-1

DNA: TGTGCCAGCAGCACAGGGACAGCGAACACTGAAGCTTTCTTT
CDR3: CASSTGTANTEAFF
J: TRBJ1-1
D: TRBD1
size: -
V: TRBV7-8

DNA: TGTGCCAGCAAAACAGGGATCCACACTGAAGCTTTCTTT
CDR3: CASKTGIHTEAFF
J: TRBJ1-1
D: -
size: -
V: TRBV7-8

DNA: TGTGCCAGTTCACAACAGGGAGGGGCGGGCAATGAGCAGTTCTTC
CDR3: CASSQQGGAGNEQFF
J: TRBJ2-1
D: -
size: -
V: TRBV19

DNA: TGTGCCAGTAGTATAGGCGCTAGCGGGGTCTTTACCTACAATGAGCAGTTCTTC
CDR3: CASSIGASGVFTYNEQFF
J: TRBJ2-1
D: TRBD2
size: -
V: TRBV19

DNA: TGCAGCGTTGTCGGAACAGGGGGCTTCTATGGCTACACCTTC
CDR3: CSVVGTGGFYGYTF
J: TRBJ1-2
D: TRBD1
size: -
V: TRBV29-1

DNA: TGTGCCAGCAGCTTAGGCCCGACACTAGCGACTAGCACAGATACGCAGTATTTT
CDR3: CASSLGPTLATSTDTQYF
J: TRBJ2-3
D: TRBD2
size: -
V: TRBV7-6

DNA: TGTGCCAGCAGCTCGAAACAGGGGGCGAATGAAGCTTTCTTT
CDR3: CASSSKQGANEAFF
J: TRBJ1-1
D: TRBD1
size: once
V: TRBV5-6

DNA: TGTGCCAGCAGCCTAGCATCGGGGTGGCTCTACGAGCAGTACTTC
CDR3: CASSLASGWLYEQYF
J: TRBJ2-7
D: -
size: -
V: TRBV7-9

DNA: TGTGCCAGCAGAGGGAGGGTCGGGTCGTTCTTC
CDR3: CASRGRVGSFF
J: TRBJ2-7
D: TRBD2
size: -
V: TRBV12-3/TRBV12-4

DNA: TGCGCCAAGAAAGAACGACGGAGAACCTTCTCTGGAAACACCATATATTTT
CDR3: CAKKERRRTFSGNTIYF
J: TRBJ1-3
D: -
size: -
V: TRBV10-1

DNA: TGCGCCAGCAGCCGTGGTCGTGTTGGGACAGGGTACAAAGGGTCCTATGGCTACACCTTC
CDR3: CASSRGRVGTGYKGSYGYTF
J: TRBJ1-2
D: TRBD1
size: -
V: TRBV4-3

DNA: TGTGCCAGCATTGCGTTTTACACTGAAGCTTTCTTT
CDR3: CASIAFYTEAFF
J: TRBJ1-1
D: -
size: few
V: TRBV2

DNA: TGTGCCAGCAGAACGAGTTTAAACTATGGCTACACCTTC
CDR3: CASRTSLNYGYTF
J: TRBJ1-2
D: -
size: -
V: TRBV6-5

DNA: TGTGCCAGCAGTAGCCAGGGTGCTGGGGCCTACAATGAGCAGTTCTTC
CDR3: CASSSQGAGAYNEQFF
J: TRBJ2-1
D: -
size: once
V: TRBV6-4

DNA: TGTGCCAGCAGCTATAGCGGACCCTCCTACAATGAGCAGTTCTTC
CDR3: CASSYSGPSYNEQFF
J: TRBJ2-1
D: -
size: once
V: TRBV11-3

DNA: TGCGCCAGCAGGGCAGGGACTACCTACGAGCAGTACTTC
CDR3: CASRAGTTYEQYF
J: TRBJ2-7
D: TRBD2
size: -
V: TRBV5-1

DNA: TGTGCCAGCGTTAGCGGGGGTCACAATGAGCAGTTCTTC
CDR3: CASVSGGHNEQFF
J: TRBJ2-1
D: TRBD2
size: -
V: TRBV6-6

DNA: TGTGCCAGCAGTTACGGCGGGGCGGGACCCTCTGGGGCCAACGTCCTGACTTTC
CDR3: CASSYGGAGPSGANVLTF
J: TRBJ2-6
D: -
size: few
V: TRBV6-2/TRBV6-3

DNA: TGCGCCAGCAGTGCTTATTACAGGGACTATGGCTACACCTTC
CDR3: CASSAYYRDYGYTF
J: TRBJ1-2
D: -
size: -
V: TRBV10-1

DNA: TGTGCCAGTAGCGGGGGGACCACAGATACGCAGTATTTT
CDR3: CASSGGTTDTQYF
J: TRBJ2-3
D: TRBD2
size: few
V: TRBV2

DNA: TGTGCCAGCCAAACTTCTACAGGGGAGCAGTACTTC
CDR3: CASQTSTGEQYF
J: TRBJ2-7
D: -
size: -
V: TRBV18

DNA: TGTGCCAGCAGCTCCACACCGGGACAGGGGGCAACTGAAGCTTTCTTT
CDR3: CASSSTPGQGATEAFF
J: TRBJ1-1
D: TRBD1
size: -
V: TRBV5-8

DNA: TGTGCCAGCGGGTCGGGGGTTACAGATACGCAGTATTTT
CDR3: CASGSGVTDTQYF
J: TRBJ2-3
D: -
size: -
V: TRBV3-1/TRBV3-2

DNA: TGTGCCAGCAGTCCCGGGACAGCATCTCATTTTTCCTACGAGCAGTACTTC
CDR3: CASSPGTASHFSYEQYF
J: TRBJ2-7
D: TRBD1
size: -
V: TRBV28

DNA: TGTGCCAGCAGCTACACAGGAGATTCACCCCTCCACTTT
CDR3: CASSYTGDSPLHF
J: TRBJ1-6
D: -
size: -
V: TRBV5-5

DNA: TGTGCCAGCAGCCAAGACCCCGGGAACACTGAAGCTTTCTTT
CDR3: CASSQDPGNTEAFF
J: TRBJ1-1
D: -
size: -
V: TRBV3-1/TRBV3-2

DNA: TGTGCCAGCAGCCGGACTAGCGGGAGTTTGGATACGCAGTATTTT
CDR3: CASSRTSGSLDTQYF
J: TRBJ2-3
D: TRBD2
size: -
V: TRBV6-5

DNA: TGCAGCGTTGAAGATCCAGAGCGGTCGGGATACAATGAGCAGTTCTTC
CDR3: CSVEDPERSGYNEQFF
J: TRBJ2-1
D: -
size: few
V: TRBV29-1

DNA: TGTGCCAGCTCACCGGGGGCAACAGGGAGCGGCGGCTACACCTTC
CDR3: CASSPGATGSGGYTF
J: TRBJ1-2
D: -
size: -
V: TRBV18

DNA: TGCAGCGTTTACCGACAGAACTATGGCTACACCTTC
CDR3: CSVYRQNYGYTF
J: TRBJ1-2
D: -
size: -
V: TRBV29-1

DNA: TGTGCCAGCAGCTTCACAAACACCGGGGAGCTGTTTTTT
CDR3: CASSFTNTGELFF
J: TRBJ2-2
D: -
size: few
V: TRBV7-3

DNA: TGTGCCAGTAGTAGGTCAGGGGGCTACAATGAGCAGTTCTTC
CDR3: CASSRSGGYNEQFF
J: TRBJ2-1
D: TRBD1
size: -
V: TRBV19

DNA: TGTGCCAGCAGCTTAGATCCCCGAGTAGCGGGAAACACCGGGGAGCTGTTTTTT
CDR3: CASSLDPRVAGNTGELFF
J: TRBJ2-2
D: TRBD2
size: -
V: TRBV11-3

DNA: TGTGCCAGCAGCTTAAATAAGGGGGCGCCTGGCTACACCTTC
CDR3: CASSLNKGAPGYTF
J: TRBJ1-2
D: TRBD1
size: -
V: TRBV7-2

DNA: TGCGCCAGCGGATATAGACAGGGGCAGGATGGCTACACCTTC
CDR3: CASGYRQGQDGYTF
J: TRBJ1-2
D: TRBD1
size: -
V: TRBV5-1

DNA: TGTGCCAGCAGCCAACTAGCGGGAAGTATCGGGGAGCTGTTTTTT
CDR3: CASSQLAGSIGELFF
J: TRBJ2-2
D: TRBD2
size: -
V: TRBV4-2

DNA: TGTGCCAGCAGTGCCTCAGGGGGCGGCTCTCAGCCCCAGCATTTT
CDR3: CASSASGGGSQPQHF
J: TRBJ1-5
D: TRBD1
size: -
V: TRBV27